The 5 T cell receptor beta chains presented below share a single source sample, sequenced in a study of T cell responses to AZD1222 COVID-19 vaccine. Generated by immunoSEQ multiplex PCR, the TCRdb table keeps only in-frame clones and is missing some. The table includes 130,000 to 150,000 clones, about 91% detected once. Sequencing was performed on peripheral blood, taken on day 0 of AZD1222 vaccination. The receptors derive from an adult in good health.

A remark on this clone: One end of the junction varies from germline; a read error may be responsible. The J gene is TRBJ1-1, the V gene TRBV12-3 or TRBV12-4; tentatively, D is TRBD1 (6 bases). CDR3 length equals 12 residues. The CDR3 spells CASTPGQTPMPF. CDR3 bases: TGTGCCAGCACTCCAGGACAGACTCCGATGCCCTTT.

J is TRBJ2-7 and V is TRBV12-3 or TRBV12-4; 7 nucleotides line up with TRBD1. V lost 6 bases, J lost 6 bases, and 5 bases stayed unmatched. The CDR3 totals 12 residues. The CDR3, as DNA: TGTGCCAGCAGAGAGACAGGGATCGAGCAGTACTTC. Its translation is CASRETGIEQYF.

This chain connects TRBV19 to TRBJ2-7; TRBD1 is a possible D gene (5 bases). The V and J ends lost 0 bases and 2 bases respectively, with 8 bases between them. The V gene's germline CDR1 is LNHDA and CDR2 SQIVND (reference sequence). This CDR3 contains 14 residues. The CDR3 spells CASSIDRATYEQYF. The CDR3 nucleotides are TGTGCCAGTAGTATAGACAGGGCCACCTACGAGCAGTACTTC. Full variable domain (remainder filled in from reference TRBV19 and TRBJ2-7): DGGITQSPKYLFRKEGQNVTLSCEQNLNHDAMYWYRQDPGQGLRLIYYSQIVNDFQKGDIAEGYSVSREKKESFPLTVTSAQKNPTAFYLCASSIDRATYEQYFGPGTRLTVT.

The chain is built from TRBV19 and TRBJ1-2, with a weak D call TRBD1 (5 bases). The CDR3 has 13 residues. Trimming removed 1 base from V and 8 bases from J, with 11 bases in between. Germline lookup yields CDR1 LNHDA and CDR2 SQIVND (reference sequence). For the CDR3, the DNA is TGTGCCAGTAGTATAGCACTGGGGCACGGCTACACCTTC. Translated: CASSIALGHGYTF.

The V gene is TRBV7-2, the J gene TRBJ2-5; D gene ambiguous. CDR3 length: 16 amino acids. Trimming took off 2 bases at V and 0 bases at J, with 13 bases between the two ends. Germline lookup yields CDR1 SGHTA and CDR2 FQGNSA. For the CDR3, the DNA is TGTGCCAGCAGCTTACCAGAATATCCGTACCAAGAGACCCAGTACTTC. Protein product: CASSLPEYPYQETQYF. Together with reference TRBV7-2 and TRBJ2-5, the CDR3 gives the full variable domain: GAGVSQSPSNKVTEKGKDVELRCDPISGHTALYWYRQSLGQGLEFLIYFQGNSAPDKSGLPSDRFSAERTGGSVSTLTIQRTQQEDSAVYLCASSLPEYPYQETQYFGPGTRLLVL.